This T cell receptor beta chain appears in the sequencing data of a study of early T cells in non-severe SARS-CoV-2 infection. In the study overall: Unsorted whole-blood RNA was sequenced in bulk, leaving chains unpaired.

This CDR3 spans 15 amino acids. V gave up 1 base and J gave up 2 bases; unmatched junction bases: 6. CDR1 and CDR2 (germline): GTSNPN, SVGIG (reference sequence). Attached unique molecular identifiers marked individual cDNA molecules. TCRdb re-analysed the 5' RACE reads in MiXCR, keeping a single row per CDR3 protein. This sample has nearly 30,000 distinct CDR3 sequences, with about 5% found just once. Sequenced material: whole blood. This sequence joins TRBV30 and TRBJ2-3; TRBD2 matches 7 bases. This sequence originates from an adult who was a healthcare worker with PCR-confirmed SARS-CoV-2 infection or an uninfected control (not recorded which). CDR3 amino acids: CAWSGLAPYTDTQYF. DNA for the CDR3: TGTGCCTGGAGTGGACTAGCTCCCTACACAGATACGCAGTATTTT.